The 22 T cell receptor beta chains below all came from one sample that was sequenced in a study of blood T cell repertoires in COVID-19. Here immunoSEQ multiplex PCR was the method, and the copy in TCRdb shows in-frame clones only, minus some. The sample lists 250,000 to 300,000 clones; under 95% were seen once. The sequenced material came from PBMCs or T cells enriched from blood (not recorded which). The receptors shown here come from a woman between 40 and 55 years old with acute COVID-19.

This clone is a singleton in its sample. This chain uses TRBV7-2 with TRBJ1-2; tentative D call: TRBD1 (5 bases). In germline, CDR1 is SGHTA, CDR2 FQGNSA. The germline V and J ends were trimmed by 1 base and 8 bases, with 14 bases remaining between them. The CDR3 totals 14 residues. The CDR3 bases are TGTGCCAGCAGCTTAGACAGGAAAAATTGGGGCTACACCTTC. It is translated as CASSLDRKNWGYTF.

This chain uses TRBV5-1 with TRBJ2-2; 8 nucleotides line up with TRBD1. The CDR3 length is 15 residues. With V trimmed by 0 bases and J by 7 bases, 5 bases remained unmatched. The germline V gene has CDR1 SGHRS and CDR2 YFSETQ. CDR3 in DNA: TGCGCCAGCAGCTTGGGGCGACAGGGGAGCGGGGAGCTGTTTTTT. Its protein product is CASSLGRQGSGELFF. Full variable domain (outside the CDR3, taken from reference TRBV5-1 and TRBJ2-2): KAGVTQTPRYLIKTRGQQVTLSCSPISGHRSVSWYQQTPGQGLQFLFEYFSETQRNKGNFPGRFSGRQFSNSRSEMNVSTLELGDSALYLCASSLGRQGSGELFFGEGSRLTVL.

CDR3 sequence: CASSLVTGRATDTQYF. CDR3 bases: TGTGCCAGCAGCTTAGTTACAGGGCGAGCCACAGATACGCAGTATTTT. The genes are TRBV5-6 and TRBJ2-3; maybe TRBD1 (6 bases). Germline assignment: CDR1 SGHDT and CDR2 YYEEEE. This CDR3 contains 16 residues. With 2 bases removed from V and 2 bases from J, the gap between germline ends came to 15 bases.

The chain combines TRBV12-3 or TRBV12-4 with TRBJ2-7; D not resolved. V lost 3 bases, J lost 2 bases, and 8 bases lay in between. The CDR3 is 13 amino acids. The CDR3 nucleotides are TGTGCCAGCAGTTTGGGCGTGGCCTACGAGCAGTACTTC. It encodes CASSLGVAYEQYF.

The chain recombines TRBV18 with TRBJ2-7, with 8 bases that match TRBD1. This CDR3 is built from 14 residues. CDR1 and CDR2 (germline): KGHSH, LQKENI. After removal of 3 bases from V and 5 bases from J, the junction contained 6 bases not matched to a gene. This CDR3 reads CASSPDRAGNEQYF. The CDR3 region has the DNA TGTGCCAGCTCACCGGACAGGGCTGGTAACGAGCAGTACTTC.

The rearrangement uses TRBV7-2 and TRBJ1-1; 7 positions agree with TRBD1. The CDR3 extends over 16 amino acids. Germline-derived CDR1 and CDR2 are SGHTA and FQGNSA. Germline trimming cut 5 bases from V and 5 bases from J; bases unmatched to any gene: 14. CDR3 amino acids: CASSQSRRGLGTEAFF. The CDR3, as DNA: TGTGCCAGCAGCCAGAGTAGGAGGGGGCTAGGTACTGAAGCTTTCTTT.

The rearrangement uses TRBV7-9 and TRBJ2-7; TRBD2 matches 7 bases. CDR1 SEHNR and CDR2 FQNEAQ come from the germline V gene (reference sequence). This CDR3 spans 15 amino acids. J gave up 5 bases and V 0 bases, and 7 bases lay outside the gene matches. The CDR3 nucleotides read TGTGCCAGCAGCTTAGCGGAGACTAGCCCGGACGAGCAGTACTTC. This codes for CASSLAETSPDEQYF.

The V call is TRBV5-1, the J call TRBJ2-1, with a weak D call TRBD1 (5 bases). The CDR3 extends over 13 amino acids. CDR1 SGHRS and CDR2 YFSETQ come from the germline V gene. V dropped 4 bases and J dropped 5 bases, with 10 bases sitting between them. In DNA, the CDR3 is TGCGCCAGCAGCACCCAGGGAAACAATGAGCAGTTCTTC. Its translation: CASSTQGNNEQFF.

The DNA of the CDR3 is TGTGCCAGTAGTATCCTCACGGGGGGGAACAATGAGCAGTTCTTC. Translated: CASSILTGGNNEQFF. This chain joins TRBV19 and TRBJ2-1, with TRBD2 matching over 8 bases. Germline V lookup: CDR1 LNHDA, CDR2 SQIVND (reference sequence). There are 15 residues in the CDR3. The V gene end was trimmed by 3 bases and the J gene end by 5 bases; junction bases not matched to a gene: 6.

Note on this clone: Other DNA sequences of this sample code for an identical CDR3. The V gene is TRBV24-1, the J gene TRBJ2-1, with D perhaps TRBD1 (5 bases). This CDR3 has 12 residues. Germline assignment: CDR1 KGHDR and CDR2 SFDVKD. Trimming pared 3 bases from V and 15 bases from J, leaving 14 bases between. CDR3 DNA sequence: TGTGCCACCAGTGATAGGGGCCCCGTGCGGTTCTTC. It encodes CATSDRGPVRFF.

This clone was seen more than once but under ten times. The CDR3 bases are TGTGCCAGCAGTCCCCCGGCCAGGCTCTACGAGCAGTACTTC. It encodes CASSPPARLYEQYF. The chain links TRBV7-9 to TRBJ2-7; D gene unclear. CDR1 and CDR2 (germline): SEHNR, FQNEAQ (reference sequence). V was pared by 6 bases and J by 3 bases, with 15 bases between. This CDR3 contains 14 residues. Together with reference TRBV7-9 and TRBJ2-7, the CDR3 gives the full variable domain: DTGVSQNPRHKITKRGQNVTFRCDPISEHNRLYWYRQTLGQGPEFLTYFQNEAQLEKSRLLSDRFSAERPKGSFSTLEIQRTEQGDSAMYLCASSPPARLYEQYFGPGTRLTVT.

This rearrangement joins TRBV6-5 to TRBJ1-2; D remains unclear. Trimming took 7 bases from V and 4 from J, leaving 13 bases between them. This CDR3 spans 13 amino acids. Germline V gene lookup returns CDR1 MNHEY and CDR2 SVGAGI. The CDR3 region has the DNA TGTGCCAGCACTCCGGCCTGGAGCTATGGCTACACCTTC. Protein sequence: CASTPAWSYGYTF.

The gene calls are TRBV27 and TRBJ1-6; 11 bases agree with TRBD1. Looked up from germline, CDR1 is MNHEY and CDR2 is SMNVEV (reference sequence). V was clipped by 7 bases and J by 5 bases; unmatched bases: 7. The CDR3 covers 16 residues. CDR3 bases: TGTGCCAGCACCTTAGGACAGGGGGCGAATAATTCACCCCTCCACTTT. This gives the protein CASTLGQGANNSPLHF.

The V gene is TRBV7-3, the J gene TRBJ2-3; D is uncertain. The CDR3 spans 15 residues. Trimming shortened V by 0 bases and J by 0 bases, and 7 bases separated the two germline ends. Germline V CDR1 and CDR2: SGHTA, FQGTGA. As DNA, the CDR3 is TGTGCCAGCAGCTTAACCGTATCCAGCACAGATACGCAGTATTTT. Its protein product is CASSLTVSSTDTQYF.

The V and J genes are TRBV4-3 and TRBJ2-1; maybe TRBD2 (5 bases). The ends were cut back, 1 base at V and 5 bases at J, with 9 bases in the middle. Germline CDR1 and CDR2: LGHNA and YSLEER. The CDR3 totals 14 residues. The CDR3 DNA follows: TGCGCCAGCAGCCAAGCATGGACTCACAATGAGCAGTTCTTC. Protein product: CASSQAWTHNEQFF.

The V call is TRBV24-1, the J call TRBJ2-3; perhaps TRBD2 as D (5 bases). The V end lost 0 bases, the J end lost 5 bases, and 17 bases lay between the germline ends. There are 17 residues in the CDR3. Germline V CDR1 and CDR2: KGHDR, SFDVKD. The CDR3 nucleotides are TGTGCCACCAGTGATTTGCAAACTCCCGGGGTCGGAGATACGCAGTATTTT. As protein: CATSDLQTPGVGDTQYF.

V and J are TRBV27 and TRBJ1-5; D call uncertain. CDR3 length equals 12 residues. The V and J ends lost 6 bases and 6 bases respectively, with 9 bases between them. Germline-derived CDR1 and CDR2 are MNHEY and SMNVEV (reference sequence). The CDR3 DNA sequence: TGTGCCAGCAGGGAGTACGGTCAGCCCCAGCATTTT. Translated: CASREYGQPQHF.

The chain's CDR3 is CASAAGLAGGPFQETQYF. CDR3 in DNA: TGTGCCAGCGCGGCGGGACTAGCGGGGGGGCCTTTCCAAGAGACCCAGTACTTC. The chain combines TRBV5-5 with TRBJ2-5; 16 nucleotides match TRBD2. After removal of 7 bases from V and 1 base from J, the junction contained 10 bases not matched to a gene. Germline V lookup: CDR1 SGHKS, CDR2 YYEKEE (reference sequence). The CDR3 is 18 amino acids. Full variable domain (remainder filled in from reference TRBV5-5 and TRBJ2-5): DAGVTQSPTHLIKTRGQQVTLRCSPISGHKSVSWYQQVLGQGPQFIFQYYEKEERGRGNFPDRFSARQFPNYSSELNVNALLLGDSALYLCASAAGLAGGPFQETQYFGPGTRLLVL.

This chain connects TRBV14 to TRBJ2-1; TRBD2 matches 8 bases. The germline V gene encodes CDR1 SGHDN and CDR2 FVKESK. The CDR3 has 15 residues. V dropped 1 base and J dropped 9; count of bases not matched to a gene: 8. The DNA for the CDR3 is TGTGCCAGCAGCCAAGCGCGGGGGGTATTGGCTGAGCAGTTCTTC. As protein: CASSQARGVLAEQFF.

The CDR3 DNA reads TGTGCCAGCAGTTACAGGGGGGGGTATGAGCAGTTCTTC. It yields the protein CASSYRGGYEQFF. J is TRBJ2-1 and V is TRBV6-5; perhaps TRBD2 as D (7 bases). The CDR3 runs 13 residues. Trimming shortened V by 2 bases and J by 8 bases, and 10 bases separated the two germline ends. Germline V lookup: CDR1 MNHEY, CDR2 SVGAGI.

The chain has TRBV6-5 and TRBJ1-5, with TRBD1 identical over 11 bases. The length of the CDR3 is 15 residues. Trimming took 6 bases from V and 5 from J; bases not matched to a gene: 6. Germline CDR1 is MNHEY and CDR2 is SVGAGI. CDR3 in amino acids: CASSSRTGGDQPQHF. CDR3 coding DNA: TGTGCCAGCAGCTCCCGGACAGGGGGCGATCAGCCCCAGCATTTT.

The chain joins TRBV3-1 (or the pseudogene TRBV3-2) to TRBJ2-1; 7 positions agree with TRBD1. CDR1 LGHDT and CDR2 YNNKEL come from the germline V gene (reference sequence). This CDR3 has 16 amino acids. Unmatched junction bases numbered 15, after V lost 3 bases and J lost 10 bases. The DNA of the CDR3 is TGTGCCAGCAGCCACTCTTCGACAGGGACCAAGGGAGAGCAGTTCTTC. Amino acid sequence: CASSHSSTGTKGEQFF.